Below, one T cell receptor beta chain is given with its context. This sample stems from a study of sequential checkpoint blockade in melanoma. This CDR3 region has 14 residues. With V trimmed by 1 base and J by 6 bases, 2 bases remained unmatched. Germline lookup yields CDR1 GTSNPN and CDR2 SVGIG (reference sequence). Treatment denoted: randomized to nivolumab then ipilimumab (arm A) or the reverse (arm B). Libraries were prepared by immunoSEQ multiplex PCR; TCRdb keeps only in-frame clonotypes and omits some of them. The data hold some 10,000 clones, with roughly 80% observed a single time. The sequencing used CD8+ T cells sorted from blood (inferred from file names), collected from a patient given nivolumab and ipilimumab in sequence. This clonotype was sampled from a human donor with melanoma. This sequence joins TRBV30 and TRBJ2-1; TRBD1 agrees at 11 bases. In DNA, the CDR3 is TGTGCCTGGAGTGGAGGACAGGGGGCCAATGAGCAGTTCTTC. This codes for CAWSGGQGANEQFF.